The 6 T cell receptor beta chains reported below all come from one sample, sequenced in a study of cytomegalovirus exposure and HLA in healthy donors. The PCR ran on 60 Vbeta and 13 Jbeta primers. Sequencing used immunoSEQ multiplex PCR; TCRdb keeps in-frame clones, though not all of them. The profile covers tens of thousands of clones, with around 70% appearing a single time and 20% to 25% taken by the ten largest. The sample comprised PBMCs. The receptors stem from a woman in her 30s in good health and CMV-seropositive.

This chain uses TRBV10-1 with TRBJ2-7, with D perhaps TRBD1 (5 bases). The CDR3 is 14 amino acids. Trimming pared 0 bases from V and 5 bases from J, leaving 11 bases between. CDR1 is WNHNN, CDR2 SYGVQD, per germline (reference sequence). As DNA, the CDR3 is TGCGCCAGCAGTGAGTCGTTGGGGCAGAACGAGCAGTACTTC. Encoded protein: CASSESLGQNEQYF.

V gene TRBV29-1 combines with J gene TRBJ2-5, with D possibly TRBD1 on 5 matching bases. The assigned J gene may be wrong: the sequence end matches TRBJ2-7 better. Germline CDR1 SQVTM, CDR2 ANQGSEA. The CDR3 sequence is 11 residues long. The CDR3 spells CSVTVTYEQYF. CDR3 bases: TGCAGCGTGACAGTAACCTACGAGCAGTACTTC.

The genes are TRBV23-1 and TRBJ1-1, with TRBD1 identical over 7 bases. TRBV23-1 is an open reading frame, and its role is uncertain. The J segment lost 1 base and the V segment lost 4 bases, leaving 6 bases of the junction unmatched. The length of the CDR3 is 15 residues. CDR3 amino acids: CASSRLRTGNTEAFF. The CDR3 DNA sequence: TGCGCCAGCAGTCGGCTTCGGACAGGGAACACTGAAGCTTTCTTT.

This rearrangement joins TRBV6-5 to TRBJ2-3; a weak D match, TRBD1 (6 bases). Germline-derived CDR1 and CDR2 are MNHEY and SVGAGI. Between the trimmed V and J ends, which lost 4 bases and 2 bases, there was a span of 13 bases. The CDR3 sequence is 15 residues long. DNA of the CDR3: TGTGCCAGCAGTTCCCCGGACAGTCCCACAGATACGCAGTATTTT. Residues: CASSSPDSPTDTQYF.

The chain links TRBV28 to TRBJ1-2; 8 nucleotides agree with TRBD1. After removal of 5 bases from V and 9 bases from J, the junction contained 8 bases not matched to a gene. The CDR3 loop spans 13 amino acids. CDR1 and CDR2 from the germline V gene are MDHEN and SYDVKM. For the CDR3, the DNA is TGTGCCAGCAGTCCGCCCGGACAGGGCAGCTACACCTTC. Its translation is CASSPPGQGSYTF.

The V call is TRBV6-1, the J call TRBJ2-7, with D perhaps TRBD1 (6 bases). V lost 2 bases, J lost 0 bases, and 11 bases lay in between. CDR1 MNHNS and CDR2 SASEGT come from the germline V gene. The CDR3 length is 15 residues. CDR3 nucleotide sequence: TGTGCCAGCAGTGAATTTCCAGGGGTCTCCTACGAGCAGTACTTC. This encodes CASSEFPGVSYEQYF.